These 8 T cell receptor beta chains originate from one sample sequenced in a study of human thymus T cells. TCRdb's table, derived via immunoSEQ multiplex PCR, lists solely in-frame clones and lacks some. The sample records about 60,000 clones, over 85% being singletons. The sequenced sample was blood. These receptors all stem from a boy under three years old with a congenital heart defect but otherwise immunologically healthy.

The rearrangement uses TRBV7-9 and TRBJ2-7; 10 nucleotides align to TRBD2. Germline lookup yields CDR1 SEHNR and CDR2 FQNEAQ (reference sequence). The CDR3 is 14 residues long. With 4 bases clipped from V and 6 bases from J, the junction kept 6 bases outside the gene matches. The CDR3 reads CASSSAGGLGEQYF. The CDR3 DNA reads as TGTGCCAGCAGCTCAGCGGGAGGGCTGGGCGAGCAGTACTTC. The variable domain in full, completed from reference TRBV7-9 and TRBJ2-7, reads DTGVSQNPRHKITKRGQNVTFRCDPISEHNRLYWYRQTLGQGPEFLTYFQNEAQLEKSRLLSDRFSAERPKGSFSTLEIQRTEQGDSAMYLCASSSAGGLGEQYFGPGTRLTVT.

The CDR3 coding sequence is TGTGCCTGGAGTGTACGAGGGGACAGGCAGCCCCAGCATTTT. This gives the protein CAWSVRGDRQPQHF. V is TRBV30 and J is TRBJ1-5; 8 nucleotides agree with TRBD1. CDR3 size: 14 residues. Germline CDR1 and CDR2: GTSNPN and SVGIG (reference sequence). The V gene end was trimmed by 0 bases and the J gene end by 7 bases; junction bases not matched to a gene: 5. Variable domain in full (rest from reference TRBV30 and TRBJ1-5): SQTIHQWPATLVQPVGSPLSLECTVEGTSNPNLYWYRQAAGRGLQLLFYSVGIGQISSEVPQNLSASRPQDRQFILSSKKLLLSDSGFYLCAWSVRGDRQPQHFGDGTRLSIL.

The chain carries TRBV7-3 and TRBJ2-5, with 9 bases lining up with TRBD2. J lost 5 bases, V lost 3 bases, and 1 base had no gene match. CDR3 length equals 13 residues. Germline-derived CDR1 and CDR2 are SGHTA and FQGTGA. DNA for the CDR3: TGTGCCAGCAGCTTCACTAGCGGGGAGACCCAGTACTTC. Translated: CASSFTSGETQYF.

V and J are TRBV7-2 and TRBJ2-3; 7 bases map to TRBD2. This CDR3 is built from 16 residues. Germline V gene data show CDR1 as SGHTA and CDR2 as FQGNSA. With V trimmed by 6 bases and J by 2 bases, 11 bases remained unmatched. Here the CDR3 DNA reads TGTGCCAGCAGAAGGTTCCCGGGACTACTCACAGATACGCAGTATTTT. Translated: CASRRFPGLLTDTQYF.

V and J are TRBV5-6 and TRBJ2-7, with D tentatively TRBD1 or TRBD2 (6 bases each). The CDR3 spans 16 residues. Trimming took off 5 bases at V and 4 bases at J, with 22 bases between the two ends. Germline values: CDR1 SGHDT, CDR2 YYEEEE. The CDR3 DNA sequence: TGTGCCAGCAGTAGGTTGGCGGGGAGAGGGGGTTACGAGCAGTACTTC. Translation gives CASSRLAGRGGYEQYF.

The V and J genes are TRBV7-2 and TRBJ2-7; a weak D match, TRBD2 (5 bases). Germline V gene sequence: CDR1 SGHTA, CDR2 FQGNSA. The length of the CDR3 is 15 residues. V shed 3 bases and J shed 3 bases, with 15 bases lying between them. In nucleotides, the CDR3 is TGTGCCAGCAGCTTTACTCCAGGACTCTACTACGAGCAGTACTTC. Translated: CASSFTPGLYYEQYF.

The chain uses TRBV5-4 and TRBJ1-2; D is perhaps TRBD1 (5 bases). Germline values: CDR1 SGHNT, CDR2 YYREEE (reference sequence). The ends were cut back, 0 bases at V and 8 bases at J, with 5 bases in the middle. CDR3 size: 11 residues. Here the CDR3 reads CASSLGGGYTF. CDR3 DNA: TGTGCCAGCAGCTTGGGGGGCGGCTACACCTTC. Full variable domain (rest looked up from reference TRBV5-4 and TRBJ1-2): ETGVTQSPTHLIKTRGQQVTLRCSSQSGHNTVSWYQQALGQGPQFIFQYYREEENGRGNFPPRFSGLQFPNYSSELNVNALELDDSALYLCASSLGGGYTFGSGTRLTVV.

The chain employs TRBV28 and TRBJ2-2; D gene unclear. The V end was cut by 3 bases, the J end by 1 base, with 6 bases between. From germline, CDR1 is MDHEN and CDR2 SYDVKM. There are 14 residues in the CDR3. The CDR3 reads CASSFWQNTGELFF. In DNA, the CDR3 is TGTGCCAGCAGTTTTTGGCAGAACACCGGGGAGCTGTTTTTT.